This record concerns one T cell receptor (delta chain) sequence. This clone was found a few times. What this receptor recognizes is not known. No quality values exist for individual bases; no much larger clone is one base distant. RNA extraction was performed with the RNeasy mini kit, and reverse transcription was done with Superscript III. Multiplex PCR was used to generate CDR3 amplicons, with pooled V-gene forward primers and a constant-region reverse primer carrying Illumina adaptor overhangs. After gel purification, amplicons were indexed with Nextera index primers over approximately 8 extra PCR cycles and were then purified with AMPure XP beads. Sequencing of the libraries was done on an Illumina MiSeq using paired-end 250 bp reads, dual indexing and a 20% PhiX spike-in. In the authors' own workflow: FastQC was used to quality check the reads, while ea-utils fastq-join merged the TRG read pairs. Sequences were annotated with IMGT/HighV-QUEST, keeping only productive sequences with unambiguous V-gene assignment; clonotypes were defined by identical CDR3 sequence. For downstream analysis, VDJtools 1.1.1, tcR 2.2.3, Treemap and vegan Shannon diversity in R 3.4.4 were used. TCRdb reanalyzed the public reads with the CATT caller, and identical DNA sequences were merged afterwards. For this entry, the V and J calls and clone size follow TCRdb and not the study's own pipeline. Across this sample there are about 53,000 delta-chain clones, with around 16% seen only once. The ten largest make up 0.3% to 0.45% of the sample.

Thymic samples were depleted of alphabeta T cells, then CD3+ TCRVdelta1+ TCRVdelta2- thymocytes were FACS-sorted. Sorted Vdelta1+ thymocyte purity ranged from roughly 96% to 99.6%. Thymic specimens were obtained from several paediatric patients, aged from roughly 5 days to 16 months, who were undergoing corrective cardiac surgery. Thymic tissue was dispersed, and mononuclear cells were isolated on a Histopaque-1077 density gradient. The staining antibodies were anti-TCRVdelta1 clone TS8.2, anti-TCRVdelta2 clone B6, anti-CD3 clone HIT3a and anti-TCRalphabeta clone IP26. The data belong to a study of Vδ1+ human thymocytes (dated by TCRdb to between 2017 and 2018). Background on the whole study: The study characterised mRNA-level TRG and TRD CDR3 repertoires of highly purified Vdelta1+ thymocytes from young children as a data resource. The multiplex-based CDR3 amplicon strategy had previously been validated against 5'RACE-based CDR3 amplicon generation methods. Results and caveats for the whole study, not just this receptor: Many TRG clonotypes were shared between donors (up to roughly 6.9x10^3), whereas TRD repertoires were essentially private (max about 120 shared). The authors advised highly purified populations and single-cell validation, since unexpected Vdelta2 sequences could cause misinterpretation of bulk repertoire data. Although sort purity was high, about a fifth of thymic TRD sequences were Vdelta2 (with a few Vdelta3), in contrast to the peripheral blood Vdelta1+ controls. Thymic TRG and TRD repertoires appeared highly polyclonal with Gaussian CDR3 length distributions, unlike oligoclonal peripheral blood repertoires. Because no clustering by age or sex was observed, donors were not stratified by these variables in the analyses.

In the germline V gene, CDR1 corresponds to TSWWSYY and CDR2 to QGS. Reading from cysteine to phenylalanine, the CDR3 counts 17 amino acids. Kept here is only the CDR3 DNA, which spans 51 bases and is read in frame from base 1. Between the V and J ends, shortened by 8 bases and 3 bases respectively, the junction contains 25 bases. This clonotype was sampled from a girl under three years old who had congenital heart surgery. Recombination joined TRDV1 with TRDJ1; the D gene is perhaps TRDD2 or TRDD3, each of them matching over 6 bases. The sample consisted of Vdelta1+ gamma-delta thymocytes from the thymus. The cell subset or site label on this specimen signifies: FACS-sorted CD3+ TCRalphabeta- TCRVdelta1+ TCRVdelta2- thymocytes. The nucleotide sequence is given as TGTGCTCTTTGTCCTACGGCTTTACTGGGATATTCCGATAAACTCATCTTT. It encodes CALCPTALLGYSDKLIF.